This T cell receptor beta chain was captured by sequencing in a study of blood T cells in healthy people across ages. Overall study context: Every two T cells gave about one barcoded beta molecule via template switching. Whole-study findings and limits: In the absence of known donor CMV status, changes in expanded clonotypes were possibly confounded.

A second PCR, run for 7 to 11 cycles, used a sample-barcoded 5' primer plus a J-beta primer mix. The template-switch adaptor was a 5' adaptor with 12 random nucleotides. It tagged each cDNA molecule. A single record per CDR3 protein comes from TCRdb applying MiXCR to the 5' RACE reads. The sample lists around 900,000 distinct CDR3 sequences; 25% to 35% were seen once. Trimming took 3 bases from V and 7 from J, leaving 10 bases between them. Germline V lookup: CDR1 MRHNA, CDR2 SNTAGT. This CDR3 comprises 13 residues. On this clonotype itself: Antigen: not known.

This clonotype originated in a woman of 80 years or more in good health. This chain connects TRBV6-4 to TRBJ2-1, with D possibly matching TRBD2 (5 bases). The sequenced sample consisted of blood. The CDR3 loop reads CASSENGLNEQFF. In DNA, the CDR3 is TGTGCCAGCAGTGAAAACGGACTGAATGAGCAGTTCTTC.